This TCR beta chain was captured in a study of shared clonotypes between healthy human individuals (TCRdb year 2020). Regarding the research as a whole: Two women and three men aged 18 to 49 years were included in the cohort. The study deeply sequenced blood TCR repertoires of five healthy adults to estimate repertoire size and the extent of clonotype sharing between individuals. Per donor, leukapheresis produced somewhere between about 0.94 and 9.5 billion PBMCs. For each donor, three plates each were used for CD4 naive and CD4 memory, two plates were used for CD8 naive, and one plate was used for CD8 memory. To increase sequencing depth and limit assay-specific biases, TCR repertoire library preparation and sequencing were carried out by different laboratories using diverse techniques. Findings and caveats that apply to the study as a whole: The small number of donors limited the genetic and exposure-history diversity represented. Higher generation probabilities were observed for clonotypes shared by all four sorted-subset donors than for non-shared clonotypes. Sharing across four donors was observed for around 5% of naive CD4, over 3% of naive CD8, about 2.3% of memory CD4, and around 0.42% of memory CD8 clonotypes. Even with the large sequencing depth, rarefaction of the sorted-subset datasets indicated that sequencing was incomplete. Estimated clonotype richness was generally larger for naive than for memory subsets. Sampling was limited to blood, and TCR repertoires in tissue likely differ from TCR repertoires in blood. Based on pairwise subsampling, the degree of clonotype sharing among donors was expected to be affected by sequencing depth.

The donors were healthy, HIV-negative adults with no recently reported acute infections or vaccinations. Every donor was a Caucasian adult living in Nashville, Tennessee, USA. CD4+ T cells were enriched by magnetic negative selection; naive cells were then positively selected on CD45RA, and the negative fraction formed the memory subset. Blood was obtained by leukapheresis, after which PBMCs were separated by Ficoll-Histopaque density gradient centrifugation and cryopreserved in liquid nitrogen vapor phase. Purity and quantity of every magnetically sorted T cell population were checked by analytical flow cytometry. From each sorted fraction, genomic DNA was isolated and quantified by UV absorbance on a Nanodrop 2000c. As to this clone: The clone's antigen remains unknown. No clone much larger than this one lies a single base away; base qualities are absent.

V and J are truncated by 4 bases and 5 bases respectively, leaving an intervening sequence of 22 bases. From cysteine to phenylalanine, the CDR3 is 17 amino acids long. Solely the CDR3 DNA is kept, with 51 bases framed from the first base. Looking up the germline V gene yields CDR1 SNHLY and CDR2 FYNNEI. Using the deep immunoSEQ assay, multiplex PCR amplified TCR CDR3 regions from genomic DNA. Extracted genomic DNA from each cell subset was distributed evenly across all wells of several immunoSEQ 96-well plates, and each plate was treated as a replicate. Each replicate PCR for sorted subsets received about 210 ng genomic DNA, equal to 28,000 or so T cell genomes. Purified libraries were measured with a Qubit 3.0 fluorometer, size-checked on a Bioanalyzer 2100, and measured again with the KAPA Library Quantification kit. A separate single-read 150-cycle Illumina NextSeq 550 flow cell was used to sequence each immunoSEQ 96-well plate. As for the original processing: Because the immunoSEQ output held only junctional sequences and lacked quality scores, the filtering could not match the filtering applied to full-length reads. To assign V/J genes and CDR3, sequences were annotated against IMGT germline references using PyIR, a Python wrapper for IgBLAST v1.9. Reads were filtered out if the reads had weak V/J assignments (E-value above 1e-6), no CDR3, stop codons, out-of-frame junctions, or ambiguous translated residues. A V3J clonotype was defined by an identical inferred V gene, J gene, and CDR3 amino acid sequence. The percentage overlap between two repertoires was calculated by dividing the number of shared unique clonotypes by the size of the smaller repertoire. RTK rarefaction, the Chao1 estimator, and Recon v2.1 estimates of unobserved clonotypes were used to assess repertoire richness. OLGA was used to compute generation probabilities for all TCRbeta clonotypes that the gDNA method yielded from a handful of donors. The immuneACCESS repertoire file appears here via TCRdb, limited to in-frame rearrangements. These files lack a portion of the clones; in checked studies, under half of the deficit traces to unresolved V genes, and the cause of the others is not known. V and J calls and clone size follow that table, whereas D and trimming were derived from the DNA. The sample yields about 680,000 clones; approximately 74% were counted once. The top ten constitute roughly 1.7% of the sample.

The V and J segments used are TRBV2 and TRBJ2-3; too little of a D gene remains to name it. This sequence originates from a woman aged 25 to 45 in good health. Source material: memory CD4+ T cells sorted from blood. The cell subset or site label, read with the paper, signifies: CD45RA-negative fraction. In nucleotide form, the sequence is TGTGCCAGCAGTGCCAGACGGCTTTTATTAGCTGGAGATACGCAGTATTTT. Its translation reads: CASSARRLLLAGDTQYF. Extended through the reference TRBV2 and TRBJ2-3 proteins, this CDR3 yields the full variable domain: EPEVTQTPSHQVTQMGQEVILRCVPISNHLYFYWYRQILGQKVEFLVSFYNNEISEKSEIFDDQFSVERPDGSNFTLKIRSTKLEDSAMYFCASSARRLLLAGDTQYFGPGTRLTVL.